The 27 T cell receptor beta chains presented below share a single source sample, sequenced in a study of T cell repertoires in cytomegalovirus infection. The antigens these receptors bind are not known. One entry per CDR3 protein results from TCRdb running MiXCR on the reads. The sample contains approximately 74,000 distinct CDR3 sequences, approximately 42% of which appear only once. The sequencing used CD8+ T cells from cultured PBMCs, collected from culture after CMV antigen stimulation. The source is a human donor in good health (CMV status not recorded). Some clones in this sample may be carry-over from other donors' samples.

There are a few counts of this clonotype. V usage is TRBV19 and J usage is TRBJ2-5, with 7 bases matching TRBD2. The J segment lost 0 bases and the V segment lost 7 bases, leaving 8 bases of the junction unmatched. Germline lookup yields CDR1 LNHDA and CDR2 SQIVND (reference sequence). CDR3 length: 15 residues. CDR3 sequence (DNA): TGTGCCAGTAAGGAGTGGGGGGGGGACCAAGAGACCCAGTACTTC. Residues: CASKEWGGDQETQYF.

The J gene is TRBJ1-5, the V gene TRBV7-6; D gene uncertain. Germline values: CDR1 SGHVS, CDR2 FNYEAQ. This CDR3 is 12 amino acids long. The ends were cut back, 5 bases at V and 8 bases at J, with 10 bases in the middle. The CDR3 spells CASSAVREPQHF. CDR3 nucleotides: TGTGCCAGCAGCGCGGTTAGGGAGCCCCAGCATTTT.

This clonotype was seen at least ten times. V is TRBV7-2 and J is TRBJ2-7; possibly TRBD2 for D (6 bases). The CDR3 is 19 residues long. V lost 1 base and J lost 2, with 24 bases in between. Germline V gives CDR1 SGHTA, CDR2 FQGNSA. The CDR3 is CASSLVSSMRGTPPYEQYF. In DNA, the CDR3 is TGTGCCAGCAGCTTAGTTTCCTCCATGCGCGGGACGCCGCCCTACGAGCAGTACTTC. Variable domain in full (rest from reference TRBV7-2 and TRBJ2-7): GAGVSQSPSNKVTEKGKDVELRCDPISGHTALYWYRQSLGQGLEFLIYFQGNSAPDKSGLPSDRFSAERTGGSVSTLTIQRTQQEDSAVYLCASSLVSSMRGTPPYEQYFGPGTRLTVT.

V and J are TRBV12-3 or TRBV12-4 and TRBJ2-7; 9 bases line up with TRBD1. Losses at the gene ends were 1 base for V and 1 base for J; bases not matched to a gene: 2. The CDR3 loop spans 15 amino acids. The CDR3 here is CASSLGDRVSYEQYF. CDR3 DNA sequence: TGTGCCAGCAGTTTAGGGGACAGGGTGTCCTACGAGCAGTACTTC.

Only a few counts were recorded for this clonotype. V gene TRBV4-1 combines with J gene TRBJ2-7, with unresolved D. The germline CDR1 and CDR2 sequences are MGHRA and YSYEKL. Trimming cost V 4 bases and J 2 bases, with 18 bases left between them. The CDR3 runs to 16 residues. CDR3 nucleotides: TGCGCCAGCAGCCTACAAGGGCTCGCACCTACCTACGAGCAGTACTTC. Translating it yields CASSLQGLAPTYEQYF.

The CDR3, as DNA: TGTGCCAGCAGTGACACAGGGGAGTTAAATCAGCCCCAGCATTTT. Encoded protein: CASSDTGELNQPQHF. V and J are TRBV12-3 or TRBV12-4 and TRBJ1-5; 7 nucleotides align to TRBD1. V lost 5 bases, J lost 4 bases, and 8 bases stayed unmatched. The CDR3 extends over 15 amino acids.

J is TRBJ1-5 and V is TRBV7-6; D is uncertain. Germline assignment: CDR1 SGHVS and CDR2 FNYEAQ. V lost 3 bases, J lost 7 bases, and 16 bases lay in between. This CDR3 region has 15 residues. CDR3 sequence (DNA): TGTGCCAGCAGCTTTTCGGCAGGAGACGGGCAGCCCCAGCATTTT. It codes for CASSFSAGDGQPQHF.

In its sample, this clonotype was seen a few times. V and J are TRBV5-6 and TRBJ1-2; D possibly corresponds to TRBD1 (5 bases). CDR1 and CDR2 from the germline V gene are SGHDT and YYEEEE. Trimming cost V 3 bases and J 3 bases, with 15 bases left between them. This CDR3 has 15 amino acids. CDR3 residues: CASSWSGQGDYGYTF. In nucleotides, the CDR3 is TGTGCCAGCAGCTGGAGTGGGCAGGGAGACTATGGCTACACCTTC.

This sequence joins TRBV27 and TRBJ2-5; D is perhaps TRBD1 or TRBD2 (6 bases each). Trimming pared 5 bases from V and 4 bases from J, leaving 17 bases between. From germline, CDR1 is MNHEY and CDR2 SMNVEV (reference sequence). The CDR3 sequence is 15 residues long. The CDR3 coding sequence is TGTGCCAGCAGTGATTTAGGGGGGCGAGGAGAGACCCAGTACTTC. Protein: CASSDLGGRGETQYF.

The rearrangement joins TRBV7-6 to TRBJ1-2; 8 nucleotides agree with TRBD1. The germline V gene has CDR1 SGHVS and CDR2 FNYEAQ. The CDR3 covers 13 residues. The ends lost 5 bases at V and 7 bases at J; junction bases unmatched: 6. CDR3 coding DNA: TGTGCCAGCAGCGACCTGACAGGGGTTGGCTACACCTTC. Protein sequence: CASSDLTGVGYTF. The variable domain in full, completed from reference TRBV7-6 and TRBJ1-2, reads GAGVSQSPRYKVTKRGQDVALRCDPISGHVSLYWYRQALGQGPEFLTYFNYEAQQDKSGLPNDRFSAERPEGSISTLTIQRTEQRDSAMYRCASSDLTGVGYTFGSGTRLTVV.

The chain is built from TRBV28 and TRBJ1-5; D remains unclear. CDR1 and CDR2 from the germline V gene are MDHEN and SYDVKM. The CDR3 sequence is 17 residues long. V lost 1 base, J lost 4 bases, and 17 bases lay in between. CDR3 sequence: CASSLLPLGSWNQPQHF. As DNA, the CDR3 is TGTGCCAGCAGTTTATTGCCCCTGGGAAGTTGGAATCAGCCCCAGCATTTT.

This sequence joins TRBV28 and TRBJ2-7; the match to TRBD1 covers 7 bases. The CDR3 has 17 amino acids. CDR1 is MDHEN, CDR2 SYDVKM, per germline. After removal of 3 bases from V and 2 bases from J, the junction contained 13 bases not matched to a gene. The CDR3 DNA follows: TGTGCCAGCAGTTTGCTCGATTCGACAGGGCCCCCCTACGAGCAGTACTTC. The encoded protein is CASSLLDSTGPPYEQYF.

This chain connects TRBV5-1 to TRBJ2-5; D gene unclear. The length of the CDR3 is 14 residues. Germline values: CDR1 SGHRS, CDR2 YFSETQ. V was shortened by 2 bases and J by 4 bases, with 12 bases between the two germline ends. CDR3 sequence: CASSLLHPRETQYF. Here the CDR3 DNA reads TGCGCCAGCAGCTTATTACACCCGCGAGAGACCCAGTACTTC.

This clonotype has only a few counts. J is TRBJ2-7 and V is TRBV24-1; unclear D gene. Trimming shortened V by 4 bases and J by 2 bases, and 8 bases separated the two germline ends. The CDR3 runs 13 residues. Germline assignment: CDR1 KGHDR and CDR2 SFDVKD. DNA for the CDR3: TGTGCCACCAGTGAGGCCGGAACCTACGAGCAGTACTTC. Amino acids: CATSEAGTYEQYF.

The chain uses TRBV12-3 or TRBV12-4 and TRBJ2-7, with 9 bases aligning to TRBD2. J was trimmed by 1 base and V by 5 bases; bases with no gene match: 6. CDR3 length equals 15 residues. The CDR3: CASSPLAGYSYEQYF. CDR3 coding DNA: TGTGCCAGCAGTCCCCTAGCGGGGTATTCCTACGAGCAGTACTTC.

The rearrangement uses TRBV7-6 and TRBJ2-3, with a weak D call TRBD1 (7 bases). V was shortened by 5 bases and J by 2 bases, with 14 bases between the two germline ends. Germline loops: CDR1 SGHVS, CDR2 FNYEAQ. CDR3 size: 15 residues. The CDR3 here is CASSPRRGLTDTQYF. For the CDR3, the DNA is TGTGCCAGCAGCCCGAGGAGGGGGCTCACAGATACGCAGTATTTT.

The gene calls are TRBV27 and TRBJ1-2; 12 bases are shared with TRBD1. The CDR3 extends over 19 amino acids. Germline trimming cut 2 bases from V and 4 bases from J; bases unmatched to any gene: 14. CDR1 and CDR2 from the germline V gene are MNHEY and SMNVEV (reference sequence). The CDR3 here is CASSLRTGQGASKIYGYTF. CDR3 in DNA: TGTGCCAGCAGTTTAAGGACGGGACAGGGGGCGTCTAAAATCTATGGCTACACCTTC.

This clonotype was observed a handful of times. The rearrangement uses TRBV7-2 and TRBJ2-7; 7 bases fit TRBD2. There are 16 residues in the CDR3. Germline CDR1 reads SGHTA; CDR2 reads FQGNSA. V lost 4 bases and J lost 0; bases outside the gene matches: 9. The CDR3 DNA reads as TGTGCCAGCAGCTACCAAGCGGGGCGATCCTCCTACGAGCAGTACTTC. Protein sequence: CASSYQAGRSSYEQYF.

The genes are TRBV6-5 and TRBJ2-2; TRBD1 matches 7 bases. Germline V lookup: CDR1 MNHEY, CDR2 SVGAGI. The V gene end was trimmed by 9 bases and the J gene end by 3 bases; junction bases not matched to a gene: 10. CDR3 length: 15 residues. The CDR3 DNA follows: TGTGCCAGTACGGGCGACAGGGTGTACACCGGGGAGCTGTTTTTT. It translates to CASTGDRVYTGELFF.

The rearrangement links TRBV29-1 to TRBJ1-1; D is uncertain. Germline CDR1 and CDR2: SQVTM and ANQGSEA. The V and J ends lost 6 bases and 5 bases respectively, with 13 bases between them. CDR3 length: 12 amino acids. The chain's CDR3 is CSVPGSETEAFF. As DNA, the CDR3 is TGCAGCGTCCCGGGCTCGGAAACTGAAGCTTTCTTT.

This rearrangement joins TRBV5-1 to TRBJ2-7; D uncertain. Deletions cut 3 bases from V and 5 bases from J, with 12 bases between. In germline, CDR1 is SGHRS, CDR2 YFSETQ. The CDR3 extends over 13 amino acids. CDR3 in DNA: TGCGCCAGCAGCTCGGGCTATCCGGACGAGCAGTACTTC. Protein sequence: CASSSGYPDEQYF.

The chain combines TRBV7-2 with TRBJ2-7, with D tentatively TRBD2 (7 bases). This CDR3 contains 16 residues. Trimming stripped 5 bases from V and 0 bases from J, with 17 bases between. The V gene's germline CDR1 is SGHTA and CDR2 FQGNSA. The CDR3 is CASSPGWGGASYEQYF. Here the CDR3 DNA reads TGTGCCAGCAGCCCCGGGTGGGGGGGGGCCTCCTACGAGCAGTACTTC.

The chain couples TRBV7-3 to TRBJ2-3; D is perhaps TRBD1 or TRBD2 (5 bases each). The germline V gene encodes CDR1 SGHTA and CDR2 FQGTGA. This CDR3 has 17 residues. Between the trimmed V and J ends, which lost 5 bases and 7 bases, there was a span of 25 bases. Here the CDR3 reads CASSTRDAGEYTNTQYF. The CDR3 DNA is TGTGCCAGCAGCACCCGGGACGCTGGAGAATACACGAATACGCAGTATTTT.

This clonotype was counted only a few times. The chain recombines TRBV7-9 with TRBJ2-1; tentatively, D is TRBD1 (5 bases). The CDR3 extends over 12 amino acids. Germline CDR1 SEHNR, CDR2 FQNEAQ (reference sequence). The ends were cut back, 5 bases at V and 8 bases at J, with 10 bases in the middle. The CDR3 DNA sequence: TGTGCCAGCAGCCCCGGACAAGATGAGCAGTTCTTC. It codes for CASSPGQDEQFF.

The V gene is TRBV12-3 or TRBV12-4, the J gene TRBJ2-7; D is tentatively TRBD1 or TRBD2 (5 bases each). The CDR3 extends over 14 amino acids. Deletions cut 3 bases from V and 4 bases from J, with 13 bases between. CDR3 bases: TGTGCCAGCAGTTTTGCTTTCGAGGGGTACGAGCAGTACTTC. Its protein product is CASSFAFEGYEQYF.

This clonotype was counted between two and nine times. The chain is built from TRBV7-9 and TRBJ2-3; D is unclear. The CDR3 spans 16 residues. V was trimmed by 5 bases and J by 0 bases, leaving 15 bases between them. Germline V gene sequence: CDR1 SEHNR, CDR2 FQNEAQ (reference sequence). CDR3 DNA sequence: TGTGCCAGCAGCCCAGGCCCAGGTTGGAGCACAGATACGCAGTATTTT. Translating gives CASSPGPGWSTDTQYF.

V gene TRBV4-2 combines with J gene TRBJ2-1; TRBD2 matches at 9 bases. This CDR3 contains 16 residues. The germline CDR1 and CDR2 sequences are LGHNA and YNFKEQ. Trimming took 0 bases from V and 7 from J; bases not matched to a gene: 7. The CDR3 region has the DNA TGTGCCAGCAGCCAAGATAGGGGGACTAGCTCGAATGAGCAGTTCTTC. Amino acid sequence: CASSQDRGTSSNEQFF.